What follows are 22 T cell receptor beta chains derived from one specimen sequenced in a study of cytomegalovirus exposure and HLA in healthy donors. PCR primers comprised 60 Vbeta and 13 Jbeta primers. TCRdb's table, derived via immunoSEQ multiplex PCR, lists solely in-frame clones and lacks some. The sample carries approximately 200,000 clones, roughly 80% recorded once. The source material was PBMCs. The receptors shown here come from a woman aged 18-30 years in good health and CMV-seronegative.

This clone was counted a few times. This chain joins TRBV15 and TRBJ2-7; 10 positions match TRBD2. The CDR3 runs 16 residues. Germline CDR1 reads LNHNV; CDR2 reads YYDKDF (reference sequence). The trim removed 3 bases at V and 2 bases at J, leaving 7 bases unmatched. CDR3 in amino acids: CATSSHSGRTAYEQYF. As DNA, the CDR3 is TGTGCCACCAGCAGTCATAGCGGGAGGACCGCCTACGAGCAGTACTTC.

This clone is a singleton in its sample. The V call is TRBV29-1, the J call TRBJ2-3, with D perhaps TRBD1 (5 bases). Germline V gives CDR1 SQVTM, CDR2 ANQGSEA. The length of the CDR3 is 13 residues. The V gene lost 2 bases and the J gene lost 6 bases, with 12 bases spanning the gap. The CDR3 DNA sequence: TGCAGCGTTGAAAACAGGATGAAGGATACGCAGTATTTT. Translation: CSVENRMKDTQYF.

The V call is TRBV5-1, the J call TRBJ2-6, with 8 bases lining up with TRBD1. Germline values: CDR1 SGHRS, CDR2 YFSETQ. With V trimmed by 9 bases and J by 0 bases, 11 bases remained unmatched. The CDR3 consists of 17 residues. CDR3 nucleotide sequence: TGCGCCACCCCAGAAGACAGGGGAAACTCTGGGGCCAACGTCCTGACTTTC. This translates into CATPEDRGNSGANVLTF.

The chain uses TRBV18 and TRBJ1-2; 7 bases agree with TRBD1. Per the germline V gene, CDR1 is KGHSH and CDR2 is LQKENI. Germline trimming cut 5 bases from V and 3 bases from J; bases unmatched to any gene: 12. CDR3 length: 16 amino acids. The CDR3 here is CASSSVGTAEDYGYTF. The CDR3 DNA reads TGTGCCAGCTCATCCGTCGGGACAGCAGAAGACTATGGCTACACCTTC.

This chain uses TRBV27 with TRBJ1-3; D might be TRBD1 (5 bases). CDR3 length: 13 amino acids. V lost 5 bases and J lost 4, with 9 bases in between. Germline-derived CDR1 and CDR2 are MNHEY and SMNVEV (reference sequence). In DNA, the CDR3 is TGTGCCAGCAGTCCGCGGGGCGGAAACACCATATATTTT. It yields the protein CASSPRGGNTIYF.

The chain recombines TRBV20-1 with TRBJ2-7; 12 bases agree with TRBD2. From germline, CDR1 is DFQATT and CDR2 SNEGSKA (reference sequence). This CDR3 region has 11 residues. With V trimmed by 6 bases and J by 7 bases, 1 base remained unmatched. Written as DNA, the CDR3 is TGCAGTGCAGGACTAGCGGGAGAGCAGTACTTC. Protein product: CSAGLAGEQYF.

The chain has TRBV4-2 and TRBJ1-1; 7 positions match TRBD1. CDR3 size: 15 residues. CDR1 is LGHNA and CDR2 is YNFKEQ in the germline V gene. V lost 1 base and J lost 5; bases outside the gene matches: 7. The CDR3 region is CASSQGTGVRTEAFF. The CDR3 DNA reads TGTGCCAGCAGCCAAGGAACAGGGGTTAGGACTGAAGCTTTCTTT.

The V call is TRBV25-1, the J call TRBJ1-4; D gene uncertain. Germline lookup yields CDR1 MGHDK and CDR2 SYGVNS. V was clipped by 4 bases and J by 7 bases, with 16 bases between them. This CDR3 has 15 residues. The CDR3 is CASSAPRGWGEKLFF. CDR3 in DNA: TGTGCCAGCAGTGCCCCGCGGGGATGGGGTGAAAAACTGTTTTTT.

The chain uses TRBV14 and TRBJ2-7; 7 bases are a match to TRBD2. CDR3 length: 14 residues. CDR1 and CDR2 from the germline V gene are SGHDN and FVKESK. V lost 2 bases, J lost 0 bases, and 1 base stayed unmatched. CDR3 coding DNA: TGTGCCAGCAGCCAAATAGCGGGCTCCTACGAGCAGTACTTC. Translated, it gives CASSQIAGSYEQYF.

The V gene is TRBV9, the J gene TRBJ2-1; TRBD2 matches at 11 bases. This CDR3 spans 15 amino acids. CDR1 is SGDLS and CDR2 is YYNGEE in the germline V gene. The ends lost 5 bases at V and 9 bases at J; junction bases unmatched: 10. CDR3 coding DNA: TGTGCCAGCAGTAATAGCGGGGGGGCTTTAGGTGAGCAGTTCTTC. This translates into CASSNSGGALGEQFF. Complete variable domain (other parts from reference TRBV9 and TRBJ2-1): DSGVTQTPKHLITATGQRVTLRCSPRSGDLSVYWYQQSLDQGLQFLIQYYNGEERAKGNILERFSAQQFPDLHSELNLSSLELGDSALYFCASSNSGGALGEQFFGPGTRLTVL.

This chain connects TRBV6-6 to TRBJ2-3; D remains ambiguous. CDR3 length: 14 residues. The germline CDR1 and CDR2 sequences are MNHNY and SVGAGI (reference sequence). The V gene lost 2 bases and the J gene lost 0 bases, with 6 bases spanning the gap. CDR3 amino acids: CASSYETSTDTQYF. The CDR3, as DNA: TGTGCCAGCAGTTACGAGACTAGCACAGATACGCAGTATTTT.

This chain connects TRBV9 to TRBJ1-5; D call uncertain. The germline gives CDR1 SGDLS, CDR2 YYNGEE. The CDR3 loop spans 13 amino acids. Between the trimmed V and J ends, which lost 3 bases and 4 bases, there was a span of 8 bases. The CDR3 DNA reads as TGTGCCAGCAGCGGACTAGGGAATCAGCCCCAGCATTTT. Its translation: CASSGLGNQPQHF.

The rearrangement links TRBV2 to TRBJ2-7; maybe TRBD2 (6 bases). The V end was cut by 7 bases, the J end by 7 bases, with 26 bases between. This CDR3 is 16 amino acids long. Germline loops: CDR1 SNHLY, CDR2 FYNNEI. CDR3 sequence: CASTPPRLAITGEQYF. The CDR3 DNA follows: TGTGCCAGCACCCCCCCCCGGCTAGCGATAACGGGAGAGCAGTACTTC.

The V gene is TRBV9, the J gene TRBJ2-2; 8 positions match TRBD2. Germline values: CDR1 SGDLS, CDR2 YYNGEE. This CDR3 spans 15 amino acids. V dropped 4 bases and J dropped 2; count of bases not matched to a gene: 4. The CDR3 sequence: CASSPVAGNTGELFF. Here the CDR3 DNA reads TGTGCCAGCAGCCCTGTAGCGGGAAACACCGGGGAGCTGTTTTTT.

The gene calls are TRBV4-2 and TRBJ1-2; D is perhaps TRBD1 (5 bases). The CDR3 covers 15 residues. V was pared by 1 base and J by 0 bases, with 9 bases between. From germline, CDR1 is LGHNA and CDR2 YNFKEQ. As DNA, the CDR3 is TGTGCCAGCAGCCAAGGCGACAGTACTAACTATGGCTACACCTTC. This translates into CASSQGDSTNYGYTF.

This chain joins TRBV27 and TRBJ2-1; D is ambiguous. Germline V gene lookup returns CDR1 MNHEY and CDR2 SMNVEV (reference sequence). The CDR3 contains 11 residues. Trimming took 8 bases from V and 9 from J, leaving 11 bases between them. CDR3 in DNA: TGTGCCAGCTTGTTCGGTGGTGAGCAGTTCTTC. Translation gives CASLFGGEQFF.

This rearrangement joins TRBV28 to TRBJ2-4; the D gene is possibly TRBD2 (6 bases). This CDR3 spans 17 amino acids. The germline V gene encodes CDR1 MDHEN and CDR2 SYDVKM. Trimming took 5 bases from V and 3 from J, leaving 20 bases between them. DNA for the CDR3: TGTGCCAGCAGTGGGGTCTTGGGGGGTACTGTCAAAAACATTCAGTACTTC. This gives the protein CASSGVLGGTVKNIQYF.

This clone was observed once. The gene calls are TRBV28 and TRBJ1-2; D is uncertain. Trimming left V 4 bases short and J 8 bases short, with 5 bases between. Looked up from germline, CDR1 is MDHEN and CDR2 is SYDVKM. This CDR3 comprises 10 residues. In nucleotides, the CDR3 is TGTGCCAGCAGTTCGGTGGGCTACACCTTC. Translated, it gives CASSSVGYTF.

This rearrangement joins TRBV2 to TRBJ2-7; D unclear. V was pared by 2 bases and J by 2 bases, with 10 bases between. This CDR3 is built from 14 residues. In germline, CDR1 is SNHLY, CDR2 FYNNEI. CDR3 nucleotide sequence: TGTGCCAGCAGTGAAATCCGCCTAACCTACGAGCAGTACTTC. The encoded protein is CASSEIRLTYEQYF.

The chain uses TRBV5-1 and TRBJ2-5, with 8 bases matching TRBD2. The CDR3 covers 16 residues. The trim removed 4 bases at V and 4 bases at J, leaving 12 bases unmatched. Per germline, CDR1 SGHRS and CDR2 YFSETQ. CDR3 protein: CASSPPGLGAGETQYF. The CDR3 DNA follows: TGCGCCAGCAGCCCGCCGGGACTAGGAGCGGGAGAGACCCAGTACTTC.

The chain carries TRBV6-1 and TRBJ2-6; 11 bases are a match to TRBD1. This CDR3 comprises 16 residues. Germline V gene sequence: CDR1 MNHNS, CDR2 SASEGT. J lost 4 bases, V lost 4 bases, and 3 bases had no gene match. CDR3 nucleotides: TGTGCCAGCAGTGGGACAGGGGGCACAGGGGCCAACGTCCTGACTTTC. It encodes CASSGTGGTGANVLTF.

This sequence joins TRBV27 and TRBJ1-2; the D is unclear. V dropped 4 bases and J dropped 2 bases, with 8 bases sitting between them. Germline V lookup: CDR1 MNHEY, CDR2 SMNVEV (reference sequence). The CDR3 covers 13 residues. The CDR3 protein is CASSSFPNYGYTF. CDR3 sequence (DNA): TGTGCCAGCAGTTCTTTCCCGAACTATGGCTACACCTTC.